This record concerns one T cell receptor beta chain sequence. It lacks a known antigen. The record has no base qualities; no much larger clone is one base away. The V end gives up 0 bases and the J end 5 bases, leaving 11 bases in the junction not matched to a gene. For CDR1 and CDR2, the germline V gene lists SQVTM and ANQGSEA. The CDR3 runs 16 amino acids, cysteine and phenylalanine included. CDR3 DNA is the only sequence kept; it has 48 bases, read in frame from the first base. The donors were about 40 Caucasian individuals from Russia, aged about 6 to 95 years, who were systemically healthy. Approximately 9.3 milliliters of peripheral blood were collected from each donor into EDTA-treated Vacutainer tubes. Ficoll-Paque density-gradient centrifugation was used to isolate PBMCs, with at least 6.5 million per sample. Trizol reagent was used to extract total RNA from the PBMCs, yielding at least 5 micrograms per sample. For every donor, an aliquot of PBMCs went through flow cytometry to measure the percentages of naive CD45RAhigh/CD27high T cells.

The protocol used for the library was 5' RACE. These reads were obtained on an Illumina HiSeq 2500. A second PCR of roughly 7 to 11 cycles was run with a J-beta primer mix and a sample-barcoded 5' primer. A unique molecular identifier was introduced onto each TCR beta cDNA molecule by a template-switch 5' adaptor carrying 12 random nucleotides. Each sample yielded at least 3 million CDR3-containing paired-end reads. First-strand cDNA was synthesized from all RNA with the Mint cDNA synthesis kit, primed by a TRBC-specific oligonucleotide. Following uracil-DNA glycosylase treatment, a first 18-cycle PCR with universal primers M1SS and BC2_uni_R was performed on all cDNA. Regarding the original processing steps: Normalization of each sample was performed by random selection of 1 million high-quality reads, each carrying a distinct molecular identifier. Instead of being binned into consensus sequences, reads with shared molecular identifiers were discarded. MiTCR, run with a Q25 quality threshold and the strictest error-elimination algorithm, handled CDR3 identification, clonotype clustering and error correction. Lower-bound total TCR beta diversity was estimated with a nonparametric unseen species model using Euler transformation. TCRdb trimmed the raw reads at Q25, called clones with MiXCR and kept productive beta chains. Each CDR3 protein gets just one entry, which takes the most common genes and DNA from the rows behind it. The V and J calls, along with clone size, are taken from TCRdb and not from the paper's own processing. The sample profile shows 500,000 to 650,000 distinct CDR3 sequences; about a quarter of them were found once. The top ten clones comprise about 3.9% of the sample.

This entry comes from a study of blood T cells in healthy people across ages (dated by TCRdb to between 2015 and 2016). With respect to the entire study: In model experiments, template switching captured roughly one uniquely barcoded TCR beta cDNA molecule for every two T cells. To track age-related changes in TCR beta repertoire diversity, the study relied on deep sequencing normalized with unique cDNA molecular identifiers. Four age groups were formed from the donors: young (average roughly 16 years), middle-aged (approximately 42), aged (about 62) and long-lived (more than 75). Two additional independent replicas of 1 million unique cDNA reads from the same blood draw were analyzed for two donors (one aged 18 to 30 and one aged 80 or older). Broad study findings and their caveats: There was a strong correlation between observed TCR beta diversity and the percentage of naive T cells measured by flow cytometry. Compared with the aged group, the long-lived group had more naive CD4+ T cells, fewer expanded clones and increased TCR diversity, a pattern suggesting age selection. Observed TCR beta diversity per million T cells fell roughly linearly with age, and a significant reduction was already apparent by age roughly 41. Estimates of total diversity based on one million sequenced T cells were regarded as lower bounds and as underestimates. Because profiling used bulk unsorted PBMCs, naive and antigen-experienced compartments could not be compared conclusively. Donor CMV infection status was unknown, potentially confounding age-related changes in expanded clonotypes.

The same specimen was also included in a second study, on T cells of mothers and their children. As described in the second report: Nine systemically healthy Caucasian individuals, comprising three mothers and their six children, were included as donors. cDNA synthesis used all of the extracted RNA, with roughly 1.5 ug of RNA in each 15 ul reaction. In the second PCR, the M1S primer added sample barcodes and 2-4 random nucleotides. Over 9 million TCR beta CDR3 reads came from each mother, compared with around 3 million reads from each child. Thymic selection shapes the output of TCR recombination in a similar way in related and unrelated pairs, and inherited differences have a minor effect. Normalized repertoire overlap was always found to be slightly, but never significantly, higher in related mother-child pairs than in unrelated mother-child pairs. No persistent microchimeric T cell clones were found, with a detection sensitivity of approximately 95 clones per million clonotypes. To look for features that set related mother-child pairs apart from unrelated individuals, the researchers ran deep NGS to compare the TCR beta repertoires of mothers and children. The mean age was around 42 +/- 4 years for the mothers and about 10 +/- 4 years for the children. After adapter ligation was performed with NEBNext reagents, the libraries were sequenced on an Illumina HiSeq 2000 with 100+100 nt paired-end reads. Mother and child libraries were prepared a month apart and sequenced in separate runs to prevent cross-contamination. Each donor had between about 450,000 and 2,200,000 distinct TCR beta clonotypes identified. Naive TCR beta clonotypes were estimated from low-frequency clonotypes matched to each donor's FACS-determined naive share, without sorting.

Source material: blood. This chain is built from TRBV29-1 and TRBJ2-5; 8 of the junction bases match TRBD2. This TCR came from a boy aged 2 to 10 in good health. CDR3 region: CSVEDREGLLGETQYF. Here is the DNA: TGCAGCGTTGAAGACCGGGAGGGCCTTCTGGGGGAGACCCAGTACTTC.